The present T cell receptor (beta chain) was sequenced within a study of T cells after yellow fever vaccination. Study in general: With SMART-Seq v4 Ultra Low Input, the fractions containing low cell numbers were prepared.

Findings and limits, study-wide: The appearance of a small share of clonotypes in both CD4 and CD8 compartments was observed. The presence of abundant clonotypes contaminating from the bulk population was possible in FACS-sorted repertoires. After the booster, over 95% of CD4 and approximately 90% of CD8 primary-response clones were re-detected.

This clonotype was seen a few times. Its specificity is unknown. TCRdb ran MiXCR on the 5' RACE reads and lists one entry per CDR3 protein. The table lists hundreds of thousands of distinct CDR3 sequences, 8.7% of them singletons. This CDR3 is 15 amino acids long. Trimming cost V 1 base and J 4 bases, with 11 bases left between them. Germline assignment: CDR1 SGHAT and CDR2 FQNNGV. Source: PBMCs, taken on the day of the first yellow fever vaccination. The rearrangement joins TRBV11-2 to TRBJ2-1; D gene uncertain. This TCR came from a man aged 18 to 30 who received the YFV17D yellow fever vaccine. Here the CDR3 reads CASSLAPTPYNEQFF. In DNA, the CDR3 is TGTGCCAGCAGCTTAGCCCCAACCCCTTACAATGAGCAGTTCTTC.